This TCR beta chain stems from a study of blood T cell repertoires in COVID-19. Germline trimming cut 6 bases from V and 3 bases from J; bases unmatched to any gene: 3. The CDR3 is made up of 15 amino acids. Germline CDR1 reads LGHDT; CDR2 reads YNNKEL (reference sequence). As originally analysed: Amplification of reference gene primers was used by the study to estimate nucleated cell counts. Assay: immunoSEQ multiplex PCR; the TCRdb copy retains only in-frame clones and omits some. V, J and clone size were drawn from that table, and D and trimming were deduced from the DNA. The data contain some 400,000 clones, 81% of them seen just once; the ten biggest clones take up roughly 1.2%.

Input material: peripheral blood. The sequence came from a human donor with acute or convalescent COVID-19. The donor label of this sample is uncertain. The chain joins TRBV3-1 (or the pseudogene TRBV3-2) to TRBJ1-6; 9 nucleotides line up with TRBD1. The CDR3, as DNA: TGTGCCAGCAGACAGACAGGGGGCTATAATTCACCCCTCCACTTT. This sequence encodes CASRQTGGYNSPLHF.